These 10 T cell receptor beta chains originate from one sample sequenced in a study of blood T cell repertoires in COVID-19. Sequenced by immunoSEQ multiplex PCR; TCRdb stores in-frame clones only, minus some. The sample lists a few hundred thousand clones; more than 75% were seen once. The material sequenced was peripheral blood. These receptors were taken from a man aged 45-60 years who had recovered from COVID-19.

This clone was observed a few times. The chain has TRBV28 and TRBJ2-7; 8 nucleotides match TRBD1. This CDR3 contains 15 residues. Germline V CDR1 and CDR2: MDHEN, SYDVKM. Trimming took 6 bases from V and 9 from J; bases not matched to a gene: 16. Here the CDR3 DNA reads TGTGCCAGCAGCCCGGGGACAGGACTTTGGGTGATGCAGTACTTC. Its translation: CASSPGTGLWVMQYF.

The chain joins TRBV10-2 to TRBJ1-6; perhaps TRBD1 as D (5 bases). Trimming removed 4 bases at V and 8 bases at J, with 15 bases between. The length of the CDR3 is 15 residues. Per the germline V gene, CDR1 is WSHSY and CDR2 is SAAADI. CDR3 in DNA: TGCGCCAGCAGTGTGGACACCCCGTATGATTCACCCCTCCACTTT. Protein: CASSVDTPYDSPLHF.

This chain uses TRBV5-6 with TRBJ2-7; maybe TRBD1 (5 bases). Trimming pared 1 base from V and 3 bases from J, leaving 14 bases between. CDR3 length: 15 amino acids. Germline V CDR1 and CDR2: SGHDT, YYEEEE. Written as DNA, the CDR3 is TGTGCCAGCAGCTTGAGCTGGATTGGACACTACGAGCAGTACTTC. It yields the protein CASSLSWIGHYEQYF. Using reference TRBV5-6 and TRBJ2-7 for the parts outside the CDR3, the full variable domain is DAGVTQSPTHLIKTRGQQVTLRCSPKSGHDTVSWYQQALGQGPQFIFQYYEEEERQRGNFPDRFSGHQFPNYSSELNVNALLLGDSALYLCASSLSWIGHYEQYFGPGTRLTVT.

The chain combines TRBV19 with TRBJ2-5; tentative D call: TRBD2 (6 bases). The V gene's germline CDR1 is LNHDA and CDR2 SQIVND (reference sequence). V dropped 5 bases and J dropped 5 bases, with 15 bases sitting between them. The CDR3 is 14 amino acids. CDR3 sequence reads: CASSRGSRLETQYF. The CDR3, as DNA: TGTGCCAGTAGTCGGGGGAGTAGATTGGAGACCCAGTACTTC. Combining the CDR3 with reference TRBV19 and TRBJ2-5 gives the whole variable domain DGGITQSPKYLFRKEGQNVTLSCEQNLNHDAMYWYRQDPGQGLRLIYYSQIVNDFQKGDIAEGYSVSREKKESFPLTVTSAQKNPTAFYLCASSRGSRLETQYFGPGTRLLVL.

The chain is built from TRBV28 and TRBJ2-2; no firm D call. The V end was cut by 8 bases, the J end by 6 bases, with 4 bases between. CDR3 size: 10 residues. Germline CDR1 is MDHEN and CDR2 is SYDVKM. The CDR3 coding sequence is TGTGCCAGCGGAGCCGGGGAGCTGTTTTTT. Its protein is CASGAGELFF.

The chain joins TRBV28 to TRBJ2-7; D perhaps matches TRBD2 (6 bases). Germline-derived CDR1 and CDR2 are MDHEN and SYDVKM. This CDR3 spans 12 amino acids. V was shortened by 5 bases and J by 10 bases, with 15 bases between the two germline ends. The CDR3 DNA reads as TGTGCCAGCAGTGGGTGGGGGGTGGAACAGTACTTC. It yields the protein CASSGWGVEQYF.

The chain joins TRBV30 to TRBJ1-2; unclear D gene. This CDR3 has 14 amino acids. Germline loops: CDR1 GTSNPN, CDR2 SVGIG (reference sequence). The V end was cut by 4 bases, the J end by 3 bases, with 15 bases between. The chain's CDR3 is CAWTEYRSDYGYTF. The CDR3 nucleotides read TGTGCCTGGACAGAATACCGAAGTGACTATGGCTACACCTTC.

The chain couples TRBV2 to TRBJ2-3, with 9 nucleotides matching TRBD2. The J segment lost 1 base and the V segment lost 6 bases, leaving 5 bases of the junction unmatched. Germline-derived CDR1 and CDR2 are SNHLY and FYNNEI. The CDR3 runs 15 residues. Here the CDR3 DNA reads TGTGCCAGCAGGGCCCTAGCGGGACGCACAGATACGCAGTATTTT. It codes for CASRALAGRTDTQYF.

This clone was detected only once. The chain uses TRBV6-5 and TRBJ1-3; the D is unclear. V was cut by 4 bases and J by 1 base, with 11 bases left in between. The germline CDR1 and CDR2 sequences are MNHEY and SVGAGI. There are 15 residues in the CDR3. The CDR3 loop reads CASSLRGESGNTIYF. For the CDR3, the DNA is TGTGCCAGCAGTTTGCGGGGAGAGTCTGGAAACACCATATATTTT.

The chain recombines TRBV10-3 with TRBJ2-5, with 9 nucleotides matching TRBD2. With V trimmed by 6 bases and J by 0 bases, 2 bases remained unmatched. The CDR3 loop spans 14 amino acids. Germline CDR1 and CDR2: ENHRY and SYGVKD. This chain's CDR3 is CAIRRTSDQETQYF. CDR3 in DNA: TGTGCCATCAGGAGGACTAGCGACCAAGAGACCCAGTACTTC.